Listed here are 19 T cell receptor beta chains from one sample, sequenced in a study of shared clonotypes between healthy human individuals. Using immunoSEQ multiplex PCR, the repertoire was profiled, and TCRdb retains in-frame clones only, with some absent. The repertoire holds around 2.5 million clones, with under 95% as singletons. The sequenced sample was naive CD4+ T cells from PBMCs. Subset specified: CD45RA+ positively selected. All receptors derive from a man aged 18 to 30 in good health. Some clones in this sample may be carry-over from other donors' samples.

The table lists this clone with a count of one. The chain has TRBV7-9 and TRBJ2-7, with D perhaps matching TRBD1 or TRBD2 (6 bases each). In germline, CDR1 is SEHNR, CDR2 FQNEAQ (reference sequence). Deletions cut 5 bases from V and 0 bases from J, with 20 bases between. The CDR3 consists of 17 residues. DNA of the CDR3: TGTGCCAGCAGCCCACGAGTTCGGACAGCGGGCTCCTACGAGCAGTACTTC. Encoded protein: CASSPRVRTAGSYEQYF.

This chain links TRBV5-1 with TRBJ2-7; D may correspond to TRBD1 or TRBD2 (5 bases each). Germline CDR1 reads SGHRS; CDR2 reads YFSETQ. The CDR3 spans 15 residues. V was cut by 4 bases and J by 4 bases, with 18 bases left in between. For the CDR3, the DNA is TGCGCCAGCAGCGCCGTGGGGGTCCAGGGTTACGAGCAGTACTTC. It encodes CASSAVGVQGYEQYF.

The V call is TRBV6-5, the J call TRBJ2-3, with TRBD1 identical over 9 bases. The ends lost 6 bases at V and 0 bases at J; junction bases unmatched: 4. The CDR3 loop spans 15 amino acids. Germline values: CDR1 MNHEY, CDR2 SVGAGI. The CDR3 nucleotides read TGTGCCAGCAGGAAACAGGGGGCAAGCACAGATACGCAGTATTTT. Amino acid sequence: CASRKQGASTDTQYF.

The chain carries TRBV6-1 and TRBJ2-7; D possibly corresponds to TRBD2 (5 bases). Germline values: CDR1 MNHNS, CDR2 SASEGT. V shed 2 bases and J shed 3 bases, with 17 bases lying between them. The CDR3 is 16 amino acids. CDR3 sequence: CASSELWEKMNYEQYF. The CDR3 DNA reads TGTGCCAGCAGTGAATTGTGGGAGAAAATGAACTACGAGCAGTACTTC.

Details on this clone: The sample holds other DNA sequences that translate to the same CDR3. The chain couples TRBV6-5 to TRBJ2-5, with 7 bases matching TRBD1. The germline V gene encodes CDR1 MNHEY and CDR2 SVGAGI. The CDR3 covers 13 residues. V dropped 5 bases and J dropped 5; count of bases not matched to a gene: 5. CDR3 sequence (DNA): TGTGCCAGCAGTCGACAGGGTACGGAGACCCAGTACTTC. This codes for CASSRQGTETQYF.

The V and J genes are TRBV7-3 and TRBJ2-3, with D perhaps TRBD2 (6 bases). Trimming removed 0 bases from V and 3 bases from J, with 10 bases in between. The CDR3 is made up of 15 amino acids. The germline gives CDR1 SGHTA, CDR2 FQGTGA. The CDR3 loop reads CASSLTRELTDTQYF. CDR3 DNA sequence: TGTGCCAGCAGCTTAACACGGGAGCTGACAGATACGCAGTATTTT. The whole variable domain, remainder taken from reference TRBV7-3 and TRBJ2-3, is GAGVSQTPSNKVTEKGKYVELRCDPISGHTALYWYRQSLGQGPEFLIYFQGTGAADDSGLPNDRFFAVRPEGSVSTLKIQRTERGDSAVYLCASSLTRELTDTQYFGPGTRLTVL.

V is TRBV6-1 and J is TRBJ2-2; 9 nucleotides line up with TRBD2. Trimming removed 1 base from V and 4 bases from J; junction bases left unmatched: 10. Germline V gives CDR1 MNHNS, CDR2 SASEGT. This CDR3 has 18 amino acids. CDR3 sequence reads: CASSEVRIASGITGELFF. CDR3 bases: TGTGCCAGCAGTGAAGTCCGAATTGCTAGCGGGATCACCGGGGAGCTGTTTTTT.

CDR3 residues: CASMQTLAKNIQYF. The CDR3 bases are TGTGCCAGCATGCAGACCCTAGCCAAAAACATTCAGTACTTC. V and J are TRBV2 and TRBJ2-4; D not certain. V was shortened by 7 bases and J by 0 bases, with 10 bases between the two germline ends. This CDR3 has 14 amino acids. The germline V gene encodes CDR1 SNHLY and CDR2 FYNNEI.

The CDR3 reads CASRPEQRGGYTF. The DNA for the CDR3 is TGTGCCAGCAGGCCAGAACAGAGAGGGGGCTACACCTTC. The chain uses TRBV28 and TRBJ1-2; D uncertain. The germline V gene encodes CDR1 MDHEN and CDR2 SYDVKM. Trimming cost V 6 bases and J 8 bases, with 16 bases left between them. The CDR3 length is 13 residues.

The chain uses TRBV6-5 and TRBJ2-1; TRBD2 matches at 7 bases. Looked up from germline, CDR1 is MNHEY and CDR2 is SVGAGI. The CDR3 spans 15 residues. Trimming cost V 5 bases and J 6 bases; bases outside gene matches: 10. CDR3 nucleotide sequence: TGTGCCAGCAGTCCGAGCGGGATGGGGCTCAATGAGCAGTTCTTC. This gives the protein CASSPSGMGLNEQFF.

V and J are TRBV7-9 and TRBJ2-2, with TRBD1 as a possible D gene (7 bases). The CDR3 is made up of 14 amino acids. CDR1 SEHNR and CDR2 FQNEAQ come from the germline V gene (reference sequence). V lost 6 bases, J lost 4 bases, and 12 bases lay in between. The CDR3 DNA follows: TGTGCCAGCAGACGACAGGGAGGCACCGGGGAGCTGTTTTTT. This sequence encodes CASRRQGGTGELFF. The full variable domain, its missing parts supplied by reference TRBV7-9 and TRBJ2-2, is DTGVSQNPRHKITKRGQNVTFRCDPISEHNRLYWYRQTLGQGPEFLTYFQNEAQLEKSRLLSDRFSAERPKGSFSTLEIQRTEQGDSAMYLCASRRQGGTGELFFGEGSRLTVL.

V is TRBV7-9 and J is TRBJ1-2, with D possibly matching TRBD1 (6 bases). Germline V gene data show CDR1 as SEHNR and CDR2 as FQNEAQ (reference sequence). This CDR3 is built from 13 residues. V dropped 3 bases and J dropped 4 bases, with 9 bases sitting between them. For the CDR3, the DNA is TGTGCCAGCAGCTTGGGGGGCTTCTATGGCTACACCTTC. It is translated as CASSLGGFYGYTF.

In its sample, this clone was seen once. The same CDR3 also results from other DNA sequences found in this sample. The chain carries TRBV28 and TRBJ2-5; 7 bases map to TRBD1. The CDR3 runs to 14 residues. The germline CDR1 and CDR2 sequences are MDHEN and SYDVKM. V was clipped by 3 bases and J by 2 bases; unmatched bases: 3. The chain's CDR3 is CASSLRQGQETQYF. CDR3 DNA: TGTGCCAGCAGTTTGCGACAGGGACAAGAGACCCAGTACTTC.

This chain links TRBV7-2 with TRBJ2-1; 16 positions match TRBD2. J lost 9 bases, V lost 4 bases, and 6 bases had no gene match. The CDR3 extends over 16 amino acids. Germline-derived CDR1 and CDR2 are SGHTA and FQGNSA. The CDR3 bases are TGTGCCAGCAGCTCCGGGACTAGCGGGAGGGTTGGTGAGCAGTTCTTC. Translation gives CASSSGTSGRVGEQFF.

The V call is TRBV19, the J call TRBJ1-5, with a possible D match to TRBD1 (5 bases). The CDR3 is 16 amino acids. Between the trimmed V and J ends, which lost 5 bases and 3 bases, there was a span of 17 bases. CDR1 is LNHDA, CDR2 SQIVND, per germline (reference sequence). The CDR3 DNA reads TGTGCCAGTAGTCCGCAGGGAGGGAGGGTCAATCAGCCCCAGCATTTT. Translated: CASSPQGGRVNQPQHF.

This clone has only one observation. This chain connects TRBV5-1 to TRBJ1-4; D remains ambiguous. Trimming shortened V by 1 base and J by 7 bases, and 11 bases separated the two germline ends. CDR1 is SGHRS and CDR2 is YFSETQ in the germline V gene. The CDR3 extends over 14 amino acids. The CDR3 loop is CASSLQTRREKLFF. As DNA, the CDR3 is TGCGCCAGCAGCTTGCAGACACGCCGTGAAAAACTGTTTTTT. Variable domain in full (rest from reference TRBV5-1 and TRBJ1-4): KAGVTQTPRYLIKTRGQQVTLSCSPISGHRSVSWYQQTPGQGLQFLFEYFSETQRNKGNFPGRFSGRQFSNSRSEMNVSTLELGDSALYLCASSLQTRREKLFFGSGTQLSVL.

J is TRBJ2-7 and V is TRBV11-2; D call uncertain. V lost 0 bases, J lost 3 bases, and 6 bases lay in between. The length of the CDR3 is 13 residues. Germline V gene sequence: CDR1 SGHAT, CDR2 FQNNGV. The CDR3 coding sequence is TGTGCCAGCAGCTTAGATGCTAGCTACGAGCAGTACTTC. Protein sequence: CASSLDASYEQYF. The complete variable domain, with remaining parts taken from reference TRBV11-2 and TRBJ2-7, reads EAGVAQSPRYKIIEKRQSVAFWCNPISGHATLYWYQQILGQGPKLLIQFQNNGVVDDSQLPKDRFSAERLKGVDSTLKIQPAKLEDSAVYLCASSLDASYEQYFGPGTRLTVT.

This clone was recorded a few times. Written as DNA, the CDR3 is TGTGCCTGGAGTAGGAATACAGCCCTTAATGAAAAACTGTTTTTT. Protein sequence: CAWSRNTALNEKLFF. The chain is built from TRBV30 and TRBJ1-4; D gene uncertain. Germline CDR1 and CDR2: GTSNPN and SVGIG (reference sequence). This CDR3 region has 15 residues. Trimming pared 2 bases from V and 4 bases from J, leaving 14 bases between.

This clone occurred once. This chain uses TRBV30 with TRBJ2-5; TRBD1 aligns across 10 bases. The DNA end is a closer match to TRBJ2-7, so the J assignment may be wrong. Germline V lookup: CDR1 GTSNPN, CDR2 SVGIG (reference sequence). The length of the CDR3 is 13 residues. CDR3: CAWRGQGRDEQYF. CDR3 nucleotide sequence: TGTGCCTGGAGGGGACAGGGGCGTGACGAGCAGTACTTC.